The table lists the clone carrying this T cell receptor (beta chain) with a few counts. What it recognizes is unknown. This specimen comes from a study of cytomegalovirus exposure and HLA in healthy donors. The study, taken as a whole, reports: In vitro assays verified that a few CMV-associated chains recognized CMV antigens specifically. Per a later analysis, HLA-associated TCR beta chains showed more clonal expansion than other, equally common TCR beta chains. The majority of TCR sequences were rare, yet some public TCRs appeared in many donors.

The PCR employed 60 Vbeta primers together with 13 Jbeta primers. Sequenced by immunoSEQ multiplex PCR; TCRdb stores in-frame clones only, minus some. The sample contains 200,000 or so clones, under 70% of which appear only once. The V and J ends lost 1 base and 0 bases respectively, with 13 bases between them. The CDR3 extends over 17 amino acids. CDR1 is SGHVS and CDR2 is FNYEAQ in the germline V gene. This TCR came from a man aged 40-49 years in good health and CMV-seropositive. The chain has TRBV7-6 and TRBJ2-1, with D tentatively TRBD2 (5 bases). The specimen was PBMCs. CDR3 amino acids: CASSLDPSRSSYNEQFF. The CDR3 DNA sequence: TGTGCCAGCAGCTTAGACCCTAGCCGGAGCTCCTACAATGAGCAGTTCTTC.